Below, 26 T cell receptor beta chains from the same sample are listed, as sequenced in a study of shared clonotypes between healthy human individuals. TCRdb's table, derived via immunoSEQ multiplex PCR, lists solely in-frame clones and lacks some. Among over a million clones, about 98.5% were seen once, and the ten largest hold approximately 0.4%. Input material: naive CD4+ T cells sorted from blood. Regarding subset: CD45RA+ positively selected. The receptors come from a man aged 25-40 years in good health.

The V and J genes are TRBV6-1 and TRBJ2-7; 9 nucleotides match TRBD2. Germline V gene sequence: CDR1 MNHNS, CDR2 SASEGT. There are 17 residues in the CDR3. The junction had 11 bases not matched to a gene; V was cut back by 0 bases and J by 5 bases. CDR3 nucleotide sequence: TGTGCCAGCAGTGAAGCGCTCGTGTTAGCGGGAGAGGACGAGCAGTACTTC. Amino acid sequence: CASSEALVLAGEDEQYF.

This clone came up once. The chain recombines TRBV19 with TRBJ2-5; no firm D call. With 5 bases removed from V and 6 bases from J, the gap between germline ends came to 10 bases. This CDR3 has 12 amino acids. CDR1 and CDR2 (germline): LNHDA, SQIVND (reference sequence). This chain's CDR3 is CASSPNTKTQYF. In DNA form, the CDR3 reads TGTGCCAGTAGTCCAAACACTAAGACCCAGTACTTC.

This clone was recorded only once. The chain combines TRBV5-6 with TRBJ1-5, with D maybe TRBD1 (5 bases). V lost 0 bases, J lost 6 bases, and 7 bases lay in between. In germline, CDR1 is SGHDT, CDR2 YYEEEE. This CDR3 contains 13 residues. CDR3 in DNA: TGTGCCAGCAGCTTGGGACAGCTTCAGCCCCAGCATTTT. Translating gives CASSLGQLQPQHF.

V is TRBV13 and J is TRBJ2-7; the D is unclear. Germline loops: CDR1 PRHDT, CDR2 FYEKMQ (reference sequence). The CDR3 runs 13 residues. The V gene lost 6 bases and the J gene lost 0 bases, with 9 bases spanning the gap. CDR3 in amino acids: CASSRTSSYEQYF. The CDR3, as DNA: TGTGCCAGCAGTCGTACGAGCTCCTACGAGCAGTACTTC.

This chain uses TRBV2 with TRBJ2-7; no definite D call. The CDR3 spans 16 residues. Germline V gene sequence: CDR1 SNHLY, CDR2 FYNNEI. Deletions cut 2 bases from V and 3 bases from J, with 17 bases between. CDR3 amino acids: CASSERFAAGNYEQYF. In DNA, the CDR3 is TGTGCCAGCAGTGAAAGGTTTGCAGCTGGTAACTACGAGCAGTACTTC.

The chain is built from TRBV6-5 and TRBJ1-5, with D maybe TRBD1 (5 bases). Trimming pared 5 bases from V and 6 bases from J, leaving 11 bases between. The germline V gene has CDR1 MNHEY and CDR2 SVGAGI. This CDR3 has 13 residues. In nucleotides, the CDR3 is TGTGCCAGCAGTCGGGACGTTGGTCAGCCCCAGCATTTT. This sequence encodes CASSRDVGQPQHF.

This chain connects TRBV28 to TRBJ2-3; D unresolved. V shed 3 bases and J shed 5 bases, with 6 bases lying between them. The CDR3 sequence is 12 residues long. Looked up from germline, CDR1 is MDHEN and CDR2 is SYDVKM. The CDR3 nucleotides read TGTGCCAGCAGTTTGAGGTTAGATACGCAGTATTTT. Encoded protein: CASSLRLDTQYF.

In the case of this clone: Other DNA sequences in the same sample also yield this CDR3. The chain employs TRBV5-4 and TRBJ2-3; possible D gene TRBD2, 5 bases. The CDR3 totals 15 residues. V was clipped by 2 bases and J by 3 bases, with 13 bases between them. The germline gives CDR1 SGHNT, CDR2 YYREEE (reference sequence). In DNA form, the CDR3 reads TGTGCCAGCAGCTTCCGCCTAGCCGGGACAGATACGCAGTATTTT. Residues: CASSFRLAGTDTQYF.

The rearrangement uses TRBV7-9 and TRBJ1-4; TRBD1 is a possible D gene (5 bases). Germline lookup yields CDR1 SEHNR and CDR2 FQNEAQ (reference sequence). This CDR3 contains 16 residues. Trimming left V 3 bases short and J 7 bases short, with 18 bases between. The CDR3 region has the DNA TGTGCCAGCAGCTTGGGTGGCCTTCAGGGCGGTGAAAAACTGTTTTTT. This encodes CASSLGGLQGGEKLFF.

The rearrangement links TRBV4-2 to TRBJ1-5; TRBD1 matches 8 bases. V gave up 0 bases and J gave up 4 bases; unmatched junction bases: 5. Germline V gives CDR1 LGHNA, CDR2 YNFKEQ. The CDR3 has 16 amino acids. The DNA for the CDR3 is TGTGCCAGCAGCCAAGAAGGGACAGGCGGAAATCAGCCCCAGCATTTT. Translation gives CASSQEGTGGNQPQHF.

The chain uses TRBV6-5 and TRBJ1-5; perhaps TRBD1 as D (5 bases). The CDR3 has 14 residues. V was clipped by 4 bases and J by 2 bases, with 9 bases between them. Germline V gene sequence: CDR1 MNHEY, CDR2 SVGAGI. For the CDR3, the DNA is TGTGCCAGCAGTTCCCTAGGGGGCAATCAGCCCCAGCATTTT. Residues: CASSSLGGNQPQHF.

J is TRBJ1-5 and V is TRBV7-2; 10 bases line up with TRBD1. Trimming at V came to 6 bases and at J to 5 bases, leaving 7 bases not matched to a gene. Germline V gene data show CDR1 as SGHTA and CDR2 as FQGNSA. CDR3 length equals 15 residues. CDR3 loop: CASSPGQGVHQPQHF. CDR3 DNA sequence: TGTGCCAGCAGTCCAGGACAGGGGGTCCATCAGCCCCAGCATTTT. The whole variable domain, remainder taken from reference TRBV7-2 and TRBJ1-5, is GAGVSQSPSNKVTEKGKDVELRCDPISGHTALYWYRQSLGQGLEFLIYFQGNSAPDKSGLPSDRFSAERTGGSVSTLTIQRTQQEDSAVYLCASSPGQGVHQPQHFGDGTRLSIL.

The CDR3 spells CASSLLALAGGFGQFF. The DNA of the CDR3 is TGTGCCAGCAGTCTCCTAGCCTTAGCGGGAGGGTTTGGGCAGTTCTTC. J is TRBJ2-1 and V is TRBV27, with 11 positions matching TRBD2. Germline trimming cut 5 bases from V and 12 bases from J; bases unmatched to any gene: 15. This CDR3 comprises 16 residues. Germline V gene data show CDR1 as MNHEY and CDR2 as SMNVEV (reference sequence).

The chain combines TRBV5-4 with TRBJ2-3; the match to TRBD2 covers 10 bases. This CDR3 has 17 amino acids. V dropped 0 bases and J dropped 0; count of bases not matched to a gene: 4. Germline-derived CDR1 and CDR2 are SGHNT and YYREEE (reference sequence). This CDR3 reads CASSLGGAGGSTDTQYF. Written as DNA, the CDR3 is TGTGCCAGCAGCTTGGGGGGAGCGGGAGGGAGCACAGATACGCAGTATTTT.

Worth noting for this clone: This specimen includes other DNA sequences encoding the same CDR3. In DNA, the CDR3 is TGTGCCAGCAGCGTCAGGCAGGGAAACACCGGGGAGCTGTTTTTT. As protein: CASSVRQGNTGELFF. The J gene is TRBJ2-2, the V gene TRBV9; D possibly corresponds to TRBD1 (5 bases). The CDR3 loop spans 15 amino acids. CDR1 and CDR2 from the germline V gene are SGDLS and YYNGEE. Trimming pared 2 bases from V and 2 bases from J, leaving 10 bases between.

The V and J genes are TRBV14 and TRBJ1-1, with a possible D match to TRBD1 (5 bases). Germline values: CDR1 SGHDN, CDR2 FVKESK. This CDR3 contains 17 residues. V lost 0 bases and J 7 bases, leaving 21 bases between the germline ends. CDR3 bases: TGTGCCAGCAGCCAAGATATAGTGGGGGTCATAAACGGTGAAGCTTTCTTT. Encoded protein: CASSQDIVGVINGEAFF. Full variable domain (rest looked up from reference TRBV14 and TRBJ1-1): EAGVTQFPSHSVIEKGQTVTLRCDPISGHDNLYWYRRVMGKEIKFLLHFVKESKQDESGMPNNRFLAERTGGTYSTLKVQPAELEDSGVYFCASSQDIVGVINGEAFFGQGTRLTVV.

The V gene is TRBV5-6, the J gene TRBJ2-1; D remains ambiguous. The CDR3 runs 12 residues. Germline values: CDR1 SGHDT, CDR2 YYEEEE. V dropped 4 bases and J dropped 7 bases, with 9 bases sitting between them. The DNA of the CDR3 is TGTGCCAGCAGCGCAAGCCTGAATGAGCAGTTCTTC. Amino acids: CASSASLNEQFF. The entire variable domain, with the rest obtained from reference TRBV5-6 and TRBJ2-1, is as follows: DAGVTQSPTHLIKTRGQQVTLRCSPKSGHDTVSWYQQALGQGPQFIFQYYEEEERQRGNFPDRFSGHQFPNYSSELNVNALLLGDSALYLCASSASLNEQFFGPGTRLTVL.

The rearrangement links TRBV29-1 to TRBJ2-5; 7 bases fit TRBD1. This CDR3 has 12 residues. J gave up 6 bases and V 6 bases, and 7 bases lay outside the gene matches. From germline, CDR1 is SQVTM and CDR2 ANQGSEA. The CDR3 sequence: CSVAQGRQTQYF. For the CDR3, the DNA is TGCAGCGTCGCACAGGGGCGGCAGACCCAGTACTTC.

The J gene is TRBJ1-1, the V gene TRBV6-5; tentative D call: TRBD1 (6 bases). Trimming pared 5 bases from V and 4 bases from J, leaving 17 bases between. The CDR3 is 15 amino acids. CDR1 and CDR2 (germline): MNHEY, SVGAGI. CDR3 amino acids: CASSRGVREGTEAFF. CDR3 DNA sequence: TGTGCCAGCAGTAGGGGGGTCCGCGAGGGCACTGAAGCTTTCTTT.

The chain links TRBV2 to TRBJ2-7, with D unclear. The CDR3 loop spans 15 amino acids. V lost 6 bases to trimming and J lost 0 bases, with 15 bases between them. The germline gives CDR1 SNHLY, CDR2 FYNNEI. The CDR3 region is CASSLGQVISYEQYF. The DNA of the CDR3 is TGTGCCAGCAGCCTGGGCCAGGTGATCTCCTACGAGCAGTACTTC. Full variable domain (remainder filled in from reference TRBV2 and TRBJ2-7): EPEVTQTPSHQVTQMGQEVILRCVPISNHLYFYWYRQILGQKVEFLVSFYNNEISEKSEIFDDQFSVERPDGSNFTLKIRSTKLEDSAMYFCASSLGQVISYEQYFGPGTRLTVT.

This sequence joins TRBV29-1 and TRBJ1-4; 7 positions match TRBD1. There are 13 residues in the CDR3. Germline values: CDR1 SQVTM, CDR2 ANQGSEA. The V and J ends lost 5 bases and 7 bases, in that order; junction bases with no gene match: 7. CDR3 DNA sequence: TGCAGCGTTTGGAGGGCAGGGGGTGAAAAACTGTTTTTT. Translating it yields CSVWRAGGEKLFF.

This rearrangement joins TRBV25-1 to TRBJ1-1; D is unclear. Trimming stripped 4 bases from V and 5 bases from J, with 17 bases between. There are 15 residues in the CDR3. Per the germline V gene, CDR1 is MGHDK and CDR2 is SYGVNS. This CDR3 is CASSAGFRIGTEAFF. CDR3 DNA: TGTGCCAGCAGTGCTGGGTTTCGGATAGGGACTGAAGCTTTCTTT.

CDR3 DNA sequence: TGCGCCAGCAGCCGTACCGGCACGGGGCTAGCGGGCGAGACCCAGTACTTC. Translating it yields CASSRTGTGLAGETQYF. V and J are TRBV5-1 and TRBJ2-5, with TRBD2 matching 8 bases. V shed 4 bases and J 5 bases; nucleotides not matched to a gene: 16. CDR1 SGHRS and CDR2 YFSETQ come from the germline V gene. CDR3 length: 17 amino acids.

The rearrangement links TRBV4-1 to TRBJ1-1; D remains unclear. The CDR3 is made up of 17 amino acids. Trimming shortened V by 0 bases and J by 3 bases, and 17 bases separated the two germline ends. CDR1 and CDR2 from the germline V gene are MGHRA and YSYEKL. CDR3 bases: TGCGCCAGCAGCCAAGAACCCGCTTTTGGCACGGACACTGAAGCTTTCTTT. Residues: CASSQEPAFGTDTEAFF.

The V and J genes are TRBV28 and TRBJ2-7; D is undetermined. V was pared by 5 bases and J by 0 bases, with 8 bases between. Germline V gene sequence: CDR1 MDHEN, CDR2 SYDVKM. The CDR3 sequence is 13 residues long. This chain's CDR3 is CASSLGPSYEQYF. The CDR3 region has the DNA TGTGCCAGCAGTCTTGGACCCTCCTACGAGCAGTACTTC.

The chain carries TRBV29-1 and TRBJ1-1; D remains ambiguous. This CDR3 contains 14 residues. Germline-derived CDR1 and CDR2 are SQVTM and ANQGSEA. V was shortened by 4 bases and J by 1 base, with 13 bases between the two germline ends. In DNA form, the CDR3 reads TGCAGCGTTGTTTCGGGCCTTGCGAACACTGAAGCTTTCTTT. It specifies CSVVSGLANTEAFF.